This T cell receptor beta chain originates from a study of T-cell memory formation after mild COVID-19. Study observations and caveats: Clones which contracted sat mainly in CM and EM if CD4+, and in EMRA if CD8+.

Notes on this clonotype: The antigen remains unidentified.

Via MiXCR, TCRdb re-called the 5' RACE reads, giving one row per CDR3 protein. The sample shows 430,000 or so distinct CDR3 sequences, 25% of them seen only once. Sequencing was done on a sample of PBMCs or a T cell subset sorted from them (not recorded which). The TCR was taken from an adult woman who had mild COVID-19 (a few samples of this study predate the infection). Cell type and time point are not known.

Written as DNA, the CDR3 is TGCAGTGCTAGAGATTGGGCAGCCCACAATGAGCAGTTCTTC. This gives the protein CSARDWAAHNEQFF. The chain recombines TRBV20-1 with TRBJ2-1; no firm D call. There are 14 residues in the CDR3. Trimming took off 0 bases at V and 5 bases at J, with 11 bases between the two ends. From germline, CDR1 is DFQATT and CDR2 SNEGSKA (reference sequence).